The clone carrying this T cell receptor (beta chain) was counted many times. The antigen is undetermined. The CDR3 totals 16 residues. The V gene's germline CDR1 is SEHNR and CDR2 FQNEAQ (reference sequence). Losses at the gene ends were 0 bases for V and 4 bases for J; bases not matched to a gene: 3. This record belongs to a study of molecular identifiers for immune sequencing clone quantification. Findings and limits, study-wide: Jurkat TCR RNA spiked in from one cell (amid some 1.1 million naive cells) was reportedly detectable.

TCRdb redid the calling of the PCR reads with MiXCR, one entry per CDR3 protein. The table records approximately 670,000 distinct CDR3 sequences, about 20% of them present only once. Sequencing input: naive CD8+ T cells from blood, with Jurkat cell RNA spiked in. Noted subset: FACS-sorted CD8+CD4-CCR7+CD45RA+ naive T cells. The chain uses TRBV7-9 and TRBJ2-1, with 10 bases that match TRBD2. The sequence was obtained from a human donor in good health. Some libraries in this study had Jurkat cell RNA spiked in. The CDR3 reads CASSLAPSGGYNEQFF. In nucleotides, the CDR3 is TGTGCCAGCAGCTTAGCGCCTAGCGGGGGTTACAATGAGCAGTTCTTC.